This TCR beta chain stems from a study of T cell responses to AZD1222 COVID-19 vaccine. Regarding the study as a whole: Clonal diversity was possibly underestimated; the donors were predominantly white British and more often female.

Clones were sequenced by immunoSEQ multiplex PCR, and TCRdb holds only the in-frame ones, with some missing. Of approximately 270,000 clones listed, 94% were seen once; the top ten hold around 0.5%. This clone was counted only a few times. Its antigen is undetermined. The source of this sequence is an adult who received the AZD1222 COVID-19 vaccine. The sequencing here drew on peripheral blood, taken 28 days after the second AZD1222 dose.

CDR3 nucleotides: TGTGCCAGTAGTATAGTTCGGGGACCCCTCAATCAGCCCCAGCATTTT. It encodes CASSIVRGPLNQPQHF. This sequence joins TRBV19 and TRBJ1-5; tentatively, D is TRBD1 (5 bases). Per the germline V gene, CDR1 is LNHDA and CDR2 is SQIVND (reference sequence). V shed 1 base and J shed 3 bases, with 13 bases lying between them. The length of the CDR3 is 16 residues.